A selection of T cell receptor beta chains follows, all from one sample in a study of cytomegalovirus exposure and HLA in healthy donors. Here immunoSEQ multiplex PCR was the method, and the copy in TCRdb shows in-frame clones only, minus some. Of approximately 160,000 clones listed, over 65% are singletons. Sequences were obtained from PBMCs. These receptors were obtained from a female donor in good health and CMV-seronegative. Both conserved end residues are part of each CDR3. D genes are given only for firm matches. Not all rows give a size; the values are once, few, many and, for expanded clones, a class.

j_gene,d_gene,abundance,v_gene,CDR3nt,CDR3aa
TRBJ2-3,.,few,TRBV27,TGTGCCAGCGGAGAACAGGGAAGTTGGTCAGATACGCAGTATTTT,CASGEQGSWSDTQYF
TRBJ1-2,.,once,TRBV5-8,TGTGCCAGCAGCCGGGGACAACCCGTGTTC,CASSRGQPVF
TRBJ2-7,.,.,TRBV5-4,TGTGCCAGCAGCTTCCGGGGATTAAACGACTACGAGCAGTACTTC,CASSFRGLNDYEQYF
TRBJ1-2,.,.,TRBV7-2,TGTGCCAGCAGCTGTTTAGAGTGGGGGGGATACCTCTATGGCTACACCTTC,CASSCLEWGGYLYGYTF
TRBJ1-1,.,.,TRBV4-1,TGCGCCAGCAGCCTCCGCGGGACCCCGGGTGGGAACACTGAAGCTTTCTTT,CASSLRGTPGGNTEAFF
TRBJ1-3,.,.,TRBV5-8,TGTGCCAGCAGCCCGGACAAGAGCCGGAACACCATATATTTT,CASSPDKSRNTIYF
TRBJ1-5,.,few,TRBV2,TGTGCCAGCGCGAGGCAGTCCAATCAGCCCCAGCATTTT,CASARQSNQPQHF
TRBJ1-1,.,.,TRBV20-1,TGCAGTGCCCTCGCCGGGACTGAAGCTTTCTTT,CSALAGTEAFF
TRBJ2-7,TRBD1,.,TRBV6-6,TGTGCCAGCAGTAGACAGGGTTGGCAGCAGTACTTC,CASSRQGWQQYF
TRBJ2-6,TRBD2,.,TRBV7-9,TGTGCCAGCAGCTTAGCACAAGCGGGAGCTGGGGCCAACGTCCTGACTTTC,CASSLAQAGAGANVLTF
TRBJ2-5,TRBD1,once,TRBV13,TGTGCCAGCAGCTTAGTTTTGGGGACAGGGTACTCGTCACAAGAGACCCAGTACTTC,CASSLVLGTGYSSQETQYF
TRBJ2-1,TRBD1,.,TRBV18,TGTGCCAGCTCACCTGGGACAGGACCCTACAATGAGCAGTTCTTC,CASSPGTGPYNEQFF
TRBJ2-1,TRBD1,.,TRBV7-2,TGTGCCAGCAGCTTGAGGGGGCCACCTGAGCAGTTCTTC,CASSLRGPPEQFF
TRBJ2-2,.,.,TRBV5-1,TGCGCCAGCGCTGGGGCTGCCCTAGAAAACACCGGGGAGCTGTTTTTT,CASAGAALENTGELFF
TRBJ1-3,TRBD1,.,TRBV7-2,TGTGCCAGCAGCCGCACAGGGGGCTCTGGAAACACCATATATTTT,CASSRTGGSGNTIYF
TRBJ1-2,TRBD1,.,TRBV7-2,TGTGCCAGCAGCTTAGACGCCAGGGGGCAAGGCTACACCTTC,CASSLDARGQGYTF
TRBJ2-3,.,.,TRBV7-2,TGTGCCAGCAGTCCTGACAGGACAGATACGCAGTATTTT,CASSPDRTDTQYF
TRBJ2-5,.,.,TRBV2,TGTGCCAGCAAATCGGTCTATACGCAAGAGACCCAGTACTTC,CASKSVYTQETQYF
TRBJ2-5,.,few,TRBV6-6,TGTGCCAGCAGTTACCCGAGCCGTTCCGGGAGAGGGACCCAGTACTTC,CASSYPSRSGRGTQYF
TRBJ1-1,.,few,TRBV25-1,TGTGCCAGCAAACGGGGGATGAACACTGAAGCTTTCTTT,CASKRGMNTEAFF
TRBJ1-6,TRBD1,few,TRBV9,TGTGCCAGCAGCGTAAGCGGACAGGGTCATAATTCACCCCTCCACTTT,CASSVSGQGHNSPLHF
TRBJ2-2,TRBD2,.,TRBV7-9,TGTGCCAGCACCGGGGGGATACAGGTGAACACCGGGGAGCTGTTTTTT,CASTGGIQVNTGELFF
TRBJ2-3,TRBD2,once,TRBV5-1,TGCGCCAGCAGCTTAGCGGGGGGGCGCACAGATACGCAGTATTTT,CASSLAGGRTDTQYF
TRBJ2-7,.,.,TRBV5-6,TGTGCCAGCAGCATGGACTGGACAGTACCCTACGAGCAGTACTTC,CASSMDWTVPYEQYF
TRBJ2-5,.,.,TRBV9,TGTGCCAGCAGCGTAGGACAATATGAAGAGACCCAGTACTTC,CASSVGQYEETQYF
TRBJ1-1,.,.,TRBV5-1,TGCGCCAGCAGCTTGTACGCTTCCCGGGAAGCTTTCTTT,CASSLYASREAFF
TRBJ2-7,.,once,TRBV5-6,TGTGCCAGCAGCTTGGACGGGAGATACTACGAGCAGTACTTC,CASSLDGRYYEQYF
TRBJ1-4,.,.,TRBV5-4,TGTGCCAGCAGCTTCGGGGGGGGCGGTGAAAAACTGTTTTTT,CASSFGGGGEKLFF
TRBJ1-1,.,.,TRBV25-1,TGTGCCAGCAGTAATACAGGACAGAACACTGAAGCTTTCTTT,CASSNTGQNTEAFF
TRBJ2-1,.,.,TRBV5-1,TGCGCCAGCAGCTGGAGCCCCGAGGGCTCCTACAATGAGCAGTTCTTC,CASSWSPEGSYNEQFF
TRBJ2-2,.,.,TRBV4-3,TGCGCCAGCAGCCAAGTCAATAGAGCCCCCGGGGAGCTGTTTTTT,CASSQVNRAPGELFF
TRBJ1-2,TRBD1,.,TRBV6-5,TGTGCCAGCAGCCCCGGACAGGGGATCTATGGCTACACCTTC,CASSPGQGIYGYTF
TRBJ1-1,.,.,TRBV27,TGTGCCAGCAGTTTGAACACCCCAGGGGCAGCTTTCTTT,CASSLNTPGAAFF